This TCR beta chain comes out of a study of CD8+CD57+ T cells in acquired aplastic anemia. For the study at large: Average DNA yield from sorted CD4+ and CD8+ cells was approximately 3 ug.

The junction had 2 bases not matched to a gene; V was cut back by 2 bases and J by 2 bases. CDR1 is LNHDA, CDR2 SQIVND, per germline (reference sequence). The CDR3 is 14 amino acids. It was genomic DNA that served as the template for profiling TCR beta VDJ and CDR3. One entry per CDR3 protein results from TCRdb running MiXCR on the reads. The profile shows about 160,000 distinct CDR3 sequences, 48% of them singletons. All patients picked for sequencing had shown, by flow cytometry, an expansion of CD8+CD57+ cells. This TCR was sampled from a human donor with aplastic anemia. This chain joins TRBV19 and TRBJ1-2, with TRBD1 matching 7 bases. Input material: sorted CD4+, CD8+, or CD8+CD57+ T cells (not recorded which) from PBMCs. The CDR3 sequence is CASSIKQGNYGYTF. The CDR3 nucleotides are TGTGCCAGTAGTATAAAACAGGGGAACTATGGCTACACCTTC.